The next 8 T cell receptor beta chains were all read from a single sample in a study of beta chain features in type 1 diabetes. Every isolated RNA sample was fully reverse transcribed, so sequencing captured expressed TCRB transcripts. Here immunoSEQ multiplex PCR was the method, and the copy in TCRdb shows in-frame clones only, minus some. Among almost 250,000 clones, 12% to 15% were seen once, and the ten largest hold around 0.03%. The material sequenced was naive CD4+ T cells from blood. Receptors originate from a woman between 35 and 50 years old in good health.

In this sample, this clone turned up once. Different DNA sequences within this sample yield the same CDR3. The gene calls are TRBV5-1 and TRBJ1-1; 7 positions match TRBD1. Trimming at V came to 0 bases and at J to 1 base, leaving 0 bases not matched to a gene. This CDR3 contains 14 residues. Germline CDR1 and CDR2: SGHRS and YFSETQ. The CDR3 reads CASSLAGGNTEAFF. In DNA, the CDR3 is TGCGCCAGCAGCTTGGCAGGGGGGAACACTGAAGCTTTCTTT.

This clone was seen only a few times. The chain is built from TRBV2 and TRBJ1-2; the D is unclear. The germline V gene encodes CDR1 SNHLY and CDR2 FYNNEI. The CDR3 covers 14 residues. Between the trimmed V and J ends, which lost 6 bases and 2 bases, there was a span of 13 bases. The CDR3: CASSHEFQNYGYTF. CDR3 bases: TGTGCCAGCAGCCACGAATTTCAGAACTATGGCTACACCTTC.

The chain links TRBV14 to TRBJ2-7; D call uncertain. Trimming cost V 0 bases and J 3 bases, with 9 bases left between them. CDR1 and CDR2 from the germline V gene are SGHDN and FVKESK. The CDR3 is made up of 14 amino acids. The CDR3 DNA sequence: TGTGCCAGCAGCCAAGATGAGGAGCACTACGAGCAGTACTTC. Protein: CASSQDEEHYEQYF.

The chain employs TRBV9 and TRBJ2-2, with D perhaps matching TRBD2 (5 bases). The CDR3 contains 14 residues. Trimming took 4 bases from V and 6 from J, leaving 13 bases between them. The germline CDR1 and CDR2 sequences are SGDLS and YYNGEE. The CDR3 DNA reads as TGTGCCAGCAGCTCTAGCTCTTCATCCGGGGAGCTGTTTTTT. It encodes CASSSSSSSGELFF.

The V gene is TRBV18, the J gene TRBJ2-2; weak D call: TRBD2 (5 bases). This CDR3 has 14 residues. Trimming stripped 4 bases from V and 6 bases from J, with 12 bases between. CDR1 is KGHSH, CDR2 LQKENI, per germline. This CDR3 is CASSRLWGAGELFF. Here the CDR3 DNA reads TGTGCCAGCTCACGCCTTTGGGGAGCCGGGGAGCTGTTTTTT.

The V call is TRBV7-9, the J call TRBJ1-4; D gene uncertain. V was cut by 3 bases and J by 7 bases, with 3 bases left in between. The CDR3 consists of 11 residues. From germline, CDR1 is SEHNR and CDR2 FQNEAQ (reference sequence). CDR3 residues: CASSFSEKLFF. The CDR3 region has the DNA TGTGCCAGCAGCTTTAGTGAAAAACTGTTTTTT. Filled out from reference TRBV7-9 and TRBJ1-4, the complete variable domain reads DTGVSQNPRHKITKRGQNVTFRCDPISEHNRLYWYRQTLGQGPEFLTYFQNEAQLEKSRLLSDRFSAERPKGSFSTLEIQRTEQGDSAMYLCASSFSEKLFFGSGTQLSVL.

J is TRBJ2-1 and V is TRBV7-9; 9 bases agree with TRBD2. The CDR3 runs to 17 residues. Germline lookup yields CDR1 SEHNR and CDR2 FQNEAQ (reference sequence). Trimming at V came to 0 bases and at J to 7 bases, leaving 10 bases not matched to a gene. For the CDR3, the DNA is TGTGCCAGCAGCTTAGCGCTGAATAGCGGGGGAGAAAATGAGCAGTTCTTC. Amino acid sequence: CASSLALNSGGENEQFF.

The J gene is TRBJ2-5, the V gene TRBV15, with D unclear. The tail of the sequence fits TRBJ2-7 better, so the J call may be wrong. CDR1 and CDR2 from the germline V gene are LNHNV and YYDKDF (reference sequence). The CDR3 is 16 residues long. The CDR3 spells CATSKSSIFSPYEQYF. The CDR3 DNA sequence: TGTGCCACCAGCAAGAGTAGCATCTTCTCACCCTACGAGCAGTACTTC.